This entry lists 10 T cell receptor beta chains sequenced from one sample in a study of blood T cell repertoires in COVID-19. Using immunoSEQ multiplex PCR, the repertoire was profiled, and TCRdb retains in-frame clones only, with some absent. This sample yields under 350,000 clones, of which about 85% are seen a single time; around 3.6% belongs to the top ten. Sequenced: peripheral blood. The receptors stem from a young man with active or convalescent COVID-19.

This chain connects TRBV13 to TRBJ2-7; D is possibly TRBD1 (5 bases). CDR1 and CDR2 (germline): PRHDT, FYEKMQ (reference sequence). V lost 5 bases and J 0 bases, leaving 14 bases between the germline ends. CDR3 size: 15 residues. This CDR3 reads CASSPHRISSYEQYF. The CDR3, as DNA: TGTGCCAGCAGCCCGCACAGGATTAGCTCCTACGAGCAGTACTTC.

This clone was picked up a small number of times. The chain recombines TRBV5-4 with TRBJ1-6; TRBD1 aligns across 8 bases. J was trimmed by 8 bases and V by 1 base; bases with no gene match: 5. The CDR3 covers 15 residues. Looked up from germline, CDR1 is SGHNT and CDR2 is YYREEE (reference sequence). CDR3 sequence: CASSLLGQGYSPLHF. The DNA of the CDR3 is TGTGCCAGCAGCTTGCTCGGACAGGGATATTCACCCCTCCACTTT.

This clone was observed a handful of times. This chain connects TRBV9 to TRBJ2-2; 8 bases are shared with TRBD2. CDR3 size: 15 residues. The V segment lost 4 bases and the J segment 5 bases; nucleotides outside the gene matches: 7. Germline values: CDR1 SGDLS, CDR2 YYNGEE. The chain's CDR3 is CASSPSGRRTGELFF. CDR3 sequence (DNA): TGTGCCAGCAGCCCGAGCGGGAGAAGGACCGGGGAGCTGTTTTTT.

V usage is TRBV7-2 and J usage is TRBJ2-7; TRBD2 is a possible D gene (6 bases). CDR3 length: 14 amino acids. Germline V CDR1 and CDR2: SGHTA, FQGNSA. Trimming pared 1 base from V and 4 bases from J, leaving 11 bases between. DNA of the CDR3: TGTGCCAGCAGCTTAGTTCCTAGCGCGTACGAGCAGTACTTC. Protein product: CASSLVPSAYEQYF. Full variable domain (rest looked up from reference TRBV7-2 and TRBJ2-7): GAGVSQSPSNKVTEKGKDVELRCDPISGHTALYWYRQSLGQGLEFLIYFQGNSAPDKSGLPSDRFSAERTGGSVSTLTIQRTQQEDSAVYLCASSLVPSAYEQYFGPGTRLTVT.

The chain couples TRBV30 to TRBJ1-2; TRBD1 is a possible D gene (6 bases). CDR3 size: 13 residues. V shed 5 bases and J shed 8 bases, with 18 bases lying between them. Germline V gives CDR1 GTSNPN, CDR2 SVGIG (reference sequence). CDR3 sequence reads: CAWSEGVPRGYTF. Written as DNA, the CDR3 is TGTGCCTGGTCAGAGGGGGTTCCTCGCGGCTACACCTTC.

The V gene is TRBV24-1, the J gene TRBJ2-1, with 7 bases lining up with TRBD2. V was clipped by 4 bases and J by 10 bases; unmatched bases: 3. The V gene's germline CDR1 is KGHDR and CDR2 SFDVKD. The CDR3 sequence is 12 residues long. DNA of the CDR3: TGTGCCACCAGTGAGACTAGCCGGGAGCAGTTCTTC. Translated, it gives CATSETSREQFF.

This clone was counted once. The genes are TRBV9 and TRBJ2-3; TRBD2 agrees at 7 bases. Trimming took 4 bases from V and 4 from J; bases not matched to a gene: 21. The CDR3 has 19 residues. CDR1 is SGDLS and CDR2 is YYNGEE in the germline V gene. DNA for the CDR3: TGTGCCAGCAGCCCCCGGAGTAGGGTTTCTGCTAGCGGACCAGATACGCAGTATTTT. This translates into CASSPRSRVSASGPDTQYF.

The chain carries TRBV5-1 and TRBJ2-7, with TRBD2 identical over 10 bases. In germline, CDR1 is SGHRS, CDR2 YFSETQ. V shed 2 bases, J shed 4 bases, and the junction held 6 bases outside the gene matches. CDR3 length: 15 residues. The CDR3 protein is CASSFSAGGAYEQYF. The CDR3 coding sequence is TGCGCCAGCAGCTTCTCAGCGGGAGGGGCTTACGAGCAGTACTTC.

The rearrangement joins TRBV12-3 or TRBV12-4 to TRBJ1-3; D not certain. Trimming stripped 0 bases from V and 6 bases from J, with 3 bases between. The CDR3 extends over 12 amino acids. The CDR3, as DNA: TGTGCCAGCAGTTTAGCCCAAAACACCATATATTTT. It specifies CASSLAQNTIYF.

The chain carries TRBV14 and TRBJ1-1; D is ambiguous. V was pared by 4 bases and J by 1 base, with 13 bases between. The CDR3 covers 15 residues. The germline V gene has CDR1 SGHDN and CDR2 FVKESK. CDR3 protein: CASSRHPTANTEAFF. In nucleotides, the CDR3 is TGTGCCAGCAGCCGCCATCCCACAGCGAACACTGAAGCTTTCTTT.